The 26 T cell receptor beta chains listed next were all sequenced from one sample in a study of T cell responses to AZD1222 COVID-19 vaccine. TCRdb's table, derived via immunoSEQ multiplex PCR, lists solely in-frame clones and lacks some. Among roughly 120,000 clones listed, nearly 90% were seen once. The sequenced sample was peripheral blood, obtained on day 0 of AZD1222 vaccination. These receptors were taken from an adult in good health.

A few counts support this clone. This CDR3 is CASSQTELAGSYEQYF. The CDR3 DNA reads as TGCGCCAGCAGCCAAACCGAACTAGCGGGGAGCTACGAGCAGTACTTC. The genes are TRBV4-1 and TRBJ2-7; 10 bases align to TRBD2. The germline CDR1 and CDR2 sequences are MGHRA and YSYEKL. This CDR3 has 16 residues. With V trimmed by 2 bases and J by 3 bases, 7 bases remained unmatched.

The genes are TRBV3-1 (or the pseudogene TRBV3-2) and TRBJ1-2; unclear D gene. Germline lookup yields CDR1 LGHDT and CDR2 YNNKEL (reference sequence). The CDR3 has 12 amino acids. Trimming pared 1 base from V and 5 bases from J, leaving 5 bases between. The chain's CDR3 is CASSQVGYGYTF. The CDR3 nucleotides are TGTGCCAGCAGCCAAGTGGGTTATGGCTACACCTTC.

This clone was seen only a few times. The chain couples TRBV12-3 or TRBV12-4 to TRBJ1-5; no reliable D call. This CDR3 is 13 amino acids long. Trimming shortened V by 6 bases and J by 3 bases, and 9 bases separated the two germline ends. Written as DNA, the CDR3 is TGTGCCAGCAGCCTAGATGACAATCAGCCCCAGCATTTT. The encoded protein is CASSLDDNQPQHF.

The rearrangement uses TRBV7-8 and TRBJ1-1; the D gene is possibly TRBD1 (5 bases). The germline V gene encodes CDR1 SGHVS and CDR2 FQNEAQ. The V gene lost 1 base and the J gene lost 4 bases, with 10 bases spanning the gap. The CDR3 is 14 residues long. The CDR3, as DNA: TGTGCCAGCAGCTTAGTCAGGGTGGGCACTGAAGCTTTCTTT. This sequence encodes CASSLVRVGTEAFF.

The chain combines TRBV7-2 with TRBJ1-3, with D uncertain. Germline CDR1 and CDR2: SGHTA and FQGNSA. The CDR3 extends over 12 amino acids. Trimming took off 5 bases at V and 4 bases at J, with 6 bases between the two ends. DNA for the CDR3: TGTGCCAGCAGCATGACAGGAAACACCATATATTTT. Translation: CASSMTGNTIYF.

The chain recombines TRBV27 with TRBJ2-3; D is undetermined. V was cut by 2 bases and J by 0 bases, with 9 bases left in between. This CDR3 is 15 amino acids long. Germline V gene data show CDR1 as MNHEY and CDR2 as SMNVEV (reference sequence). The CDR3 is CASSLLGWSTDTQYF. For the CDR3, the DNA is TGTGCCAGCAGTTTACTGGGGTGGAGCACAGATACGCAGTATTTT.

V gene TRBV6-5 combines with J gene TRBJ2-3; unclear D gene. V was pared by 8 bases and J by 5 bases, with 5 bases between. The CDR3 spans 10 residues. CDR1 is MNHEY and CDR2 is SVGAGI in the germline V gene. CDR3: CASLEDTQYF. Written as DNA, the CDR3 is TGTGCCAGCTTGGAAGATACGCAGTATTTT.

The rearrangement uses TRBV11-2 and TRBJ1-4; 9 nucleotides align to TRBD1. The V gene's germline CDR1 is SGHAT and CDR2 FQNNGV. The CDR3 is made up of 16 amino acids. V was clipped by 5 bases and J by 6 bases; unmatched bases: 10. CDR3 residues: CASSPELGQGDEKLFF. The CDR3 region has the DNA TGTGCCAGCAGCCCCGAGTTGGGACAGGGTGATGAAAAACTGTTTTTT.

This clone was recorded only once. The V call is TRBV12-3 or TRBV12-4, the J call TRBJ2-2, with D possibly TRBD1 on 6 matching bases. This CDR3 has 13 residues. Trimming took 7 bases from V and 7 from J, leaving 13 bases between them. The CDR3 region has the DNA TGTGCCAGCATCACCGGACAGATCGGGGAGCTGTTTTTT. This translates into CASITGQIGELFF.

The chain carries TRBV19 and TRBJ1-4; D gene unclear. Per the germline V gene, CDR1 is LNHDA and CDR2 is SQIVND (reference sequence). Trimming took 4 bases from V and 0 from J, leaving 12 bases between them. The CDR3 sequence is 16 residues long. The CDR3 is CASSRRFFATNEKLFF. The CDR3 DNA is TGTGCCAGTAGTAGGAGGTTTTTTGCAACTAATGAAAAACTGTTTTTT.

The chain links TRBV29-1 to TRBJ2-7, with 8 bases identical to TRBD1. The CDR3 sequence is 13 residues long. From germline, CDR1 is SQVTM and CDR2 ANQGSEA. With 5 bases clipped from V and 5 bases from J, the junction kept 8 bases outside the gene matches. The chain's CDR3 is CSVSRTGFDEQYF. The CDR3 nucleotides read TGCAGCGTTTCAAGGACAGGGTTCGACGAGCAGTACTTC.

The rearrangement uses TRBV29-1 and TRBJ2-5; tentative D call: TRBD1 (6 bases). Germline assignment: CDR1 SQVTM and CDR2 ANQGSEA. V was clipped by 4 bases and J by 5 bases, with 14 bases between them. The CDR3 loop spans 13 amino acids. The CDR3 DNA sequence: TGCAGCGTTGTGGGGGCCACGAGGGAGACCCAGTACTTC. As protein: CSVVGATRETQYF.

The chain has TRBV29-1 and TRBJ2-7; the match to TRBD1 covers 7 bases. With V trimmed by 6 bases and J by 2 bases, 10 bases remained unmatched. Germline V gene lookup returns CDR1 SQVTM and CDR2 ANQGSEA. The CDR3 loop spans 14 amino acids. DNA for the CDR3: TGCAGCGTCGCCCGGGACAGTAACGCCTACGAGCAGTACTTC. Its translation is CSVARDSNAYEQYF.

The CDR3 DNA reads TGTGCCAGTAGTTTGGGGAGCAATCAGCCCCAGCATTTT. Protein sequence: CASSLGSNQPQHF. The V and J genes are TRBV19 and TRBJ1-5; no firm D call. The CDR3 length is 13 residues. Germline-derived CDR1 and CDR2 are LNHDA and SQIVND (reference sequence). V was clipped by 5 bases and J by 1 base, with 6 bases between them. The full variable domain, completed using reference TRBV19 and TRBJ1-5, is DGGITQSPKYLFRKEGQNVTLSCEQNLNHDAMYWYRQDPGQGLRLIYYSQIVNDFQKGDIAEGYSVSREKKESFPLTVTSAQKNPTAFYLCASSLGSNQPQHFGDGTRLSIL.

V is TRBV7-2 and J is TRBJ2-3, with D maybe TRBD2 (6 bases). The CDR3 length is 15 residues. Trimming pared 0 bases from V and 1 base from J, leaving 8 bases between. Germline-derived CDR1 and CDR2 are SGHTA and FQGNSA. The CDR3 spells CASSLAQRGTDTQYF. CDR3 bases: TGTGCCAGCAGCTTAGCGCAGCGGGGCACAGATACGCAGTATTTT.

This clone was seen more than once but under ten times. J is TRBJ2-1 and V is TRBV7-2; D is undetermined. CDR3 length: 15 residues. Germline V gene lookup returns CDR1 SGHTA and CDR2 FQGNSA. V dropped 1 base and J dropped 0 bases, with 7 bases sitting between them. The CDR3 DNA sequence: TGTGCCAGCAGCTTAGACAGAAGCTCCTACAATGAGCAGTTCTTC. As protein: CASSLDRSSYNEQFF.

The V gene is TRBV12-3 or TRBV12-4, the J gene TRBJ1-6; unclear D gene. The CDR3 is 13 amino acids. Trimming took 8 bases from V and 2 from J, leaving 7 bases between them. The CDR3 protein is CASADPYNSPLHF. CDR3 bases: TGTGCCAGCGCCGATCCCTATAATTCACCCCTCCACTTT.

The CDR3 region is CASSRTGGEGPQHF. As DNA, the CDR3 is TGTGCCAGCAGCCGGACAGGGGGCGAGGGACCCCAGCATTTT. The rearrangement joins TRBV6-5 to TRBJ1-5; 11 bases are a match to TRBD1. The CDR3 extends over 14 amino acids. With 6 bases clipped from V and 10 bases from J, the junction kept 8 bases outside the gene matches. Germline V gene sequence: CDR1 MNHEY, CDR2 SVGAGI.

CDR3: CASSLERVPRNSPLHF. In nucleotides, the CDR3 is TGTGCCAGCAGTTTGGAACGAGTCCCCCGTAATTCACCCCTCCACTTT. The rearrangement uses TRBV27 and TRBJ1-6; D uncertain. This CDR3 spans 16 amino acids. Germline V gives CDR1 MNHEY, CDR2 SMNVEV (reference sequence). The V gene lost 3 bases and the J gene lost 6 bases, with 15 bases spanning the gap.

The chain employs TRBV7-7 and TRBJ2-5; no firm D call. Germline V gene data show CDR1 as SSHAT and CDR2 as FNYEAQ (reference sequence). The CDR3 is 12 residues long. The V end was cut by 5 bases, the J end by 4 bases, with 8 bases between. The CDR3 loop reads CASSRLGETQYF. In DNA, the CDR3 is TGTGCCAGCAGCCGCCTTGGAGAGACCCAGTACTTC.

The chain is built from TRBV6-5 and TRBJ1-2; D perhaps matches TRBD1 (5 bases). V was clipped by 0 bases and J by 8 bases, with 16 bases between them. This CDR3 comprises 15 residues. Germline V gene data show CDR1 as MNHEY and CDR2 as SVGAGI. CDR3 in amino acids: CASSYSRWQGGGYTF. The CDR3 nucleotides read TGTGCCAGCAGTTACTCGAGATGGCAGGGTGGGGGCTACACCTTC.

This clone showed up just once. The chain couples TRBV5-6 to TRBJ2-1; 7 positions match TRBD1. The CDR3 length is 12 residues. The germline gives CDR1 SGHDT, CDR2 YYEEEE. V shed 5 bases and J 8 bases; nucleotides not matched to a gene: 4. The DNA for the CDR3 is TGTGCCAGCAGTTCACAGGGGTATGAGCAGTTCTTC. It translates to CASSSQGYEQFF.

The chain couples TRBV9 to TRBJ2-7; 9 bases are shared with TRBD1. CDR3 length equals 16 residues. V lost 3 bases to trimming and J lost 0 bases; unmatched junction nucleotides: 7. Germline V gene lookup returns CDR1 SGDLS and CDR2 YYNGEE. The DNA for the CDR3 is TGTGCCAGCAGCGGCATCGGGACAGGGAGCTCCTACGAGCAGTACTTC. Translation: CASSGIGTGSSYEQYF.

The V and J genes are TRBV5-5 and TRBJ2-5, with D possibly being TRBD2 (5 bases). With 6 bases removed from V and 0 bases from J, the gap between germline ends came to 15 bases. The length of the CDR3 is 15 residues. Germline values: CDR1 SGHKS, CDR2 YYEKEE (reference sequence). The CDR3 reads CASIPGGQDQETQYF. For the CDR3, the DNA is TGTGCCAGCATCCCAGGCGGGCAGGACCAAGAGACCCAGTACTTC.

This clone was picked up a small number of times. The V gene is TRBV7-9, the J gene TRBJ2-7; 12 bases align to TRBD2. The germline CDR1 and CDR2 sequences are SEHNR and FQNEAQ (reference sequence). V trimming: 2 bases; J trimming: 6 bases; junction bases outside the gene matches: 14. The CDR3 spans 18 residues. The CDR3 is CASSLYGPWTSGKGEQYF. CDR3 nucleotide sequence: TGTGCCAGCAGCTTATATGGGCCTTGGACTAGCGGGAAGGGCGAGCAGTACTTC.

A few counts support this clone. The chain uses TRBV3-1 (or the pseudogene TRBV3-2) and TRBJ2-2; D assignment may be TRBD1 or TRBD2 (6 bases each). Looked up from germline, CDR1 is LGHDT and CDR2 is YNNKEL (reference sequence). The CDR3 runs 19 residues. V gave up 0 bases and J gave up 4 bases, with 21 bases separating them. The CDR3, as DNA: TGTGCCAGCAGCCAAGATGTTCTTTTTTGGGGGGCGGGCACCGGGGAGCTGTTTTTT. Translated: CASSQDVLFWGAGTGELFF.